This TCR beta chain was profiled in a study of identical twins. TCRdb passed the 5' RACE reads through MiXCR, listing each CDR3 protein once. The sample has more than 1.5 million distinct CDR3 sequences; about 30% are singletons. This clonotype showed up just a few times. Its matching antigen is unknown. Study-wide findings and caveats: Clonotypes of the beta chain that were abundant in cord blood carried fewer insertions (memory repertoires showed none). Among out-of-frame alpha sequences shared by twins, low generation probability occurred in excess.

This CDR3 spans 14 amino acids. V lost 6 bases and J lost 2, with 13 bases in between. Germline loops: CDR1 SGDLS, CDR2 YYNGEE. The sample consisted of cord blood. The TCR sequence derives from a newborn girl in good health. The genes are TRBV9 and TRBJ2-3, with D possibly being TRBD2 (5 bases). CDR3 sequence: CASTPAGNTDTQYF. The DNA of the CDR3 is TGTGCCAGCACCCCTGCCGGGAACACAGATACGCAGTATTTT.